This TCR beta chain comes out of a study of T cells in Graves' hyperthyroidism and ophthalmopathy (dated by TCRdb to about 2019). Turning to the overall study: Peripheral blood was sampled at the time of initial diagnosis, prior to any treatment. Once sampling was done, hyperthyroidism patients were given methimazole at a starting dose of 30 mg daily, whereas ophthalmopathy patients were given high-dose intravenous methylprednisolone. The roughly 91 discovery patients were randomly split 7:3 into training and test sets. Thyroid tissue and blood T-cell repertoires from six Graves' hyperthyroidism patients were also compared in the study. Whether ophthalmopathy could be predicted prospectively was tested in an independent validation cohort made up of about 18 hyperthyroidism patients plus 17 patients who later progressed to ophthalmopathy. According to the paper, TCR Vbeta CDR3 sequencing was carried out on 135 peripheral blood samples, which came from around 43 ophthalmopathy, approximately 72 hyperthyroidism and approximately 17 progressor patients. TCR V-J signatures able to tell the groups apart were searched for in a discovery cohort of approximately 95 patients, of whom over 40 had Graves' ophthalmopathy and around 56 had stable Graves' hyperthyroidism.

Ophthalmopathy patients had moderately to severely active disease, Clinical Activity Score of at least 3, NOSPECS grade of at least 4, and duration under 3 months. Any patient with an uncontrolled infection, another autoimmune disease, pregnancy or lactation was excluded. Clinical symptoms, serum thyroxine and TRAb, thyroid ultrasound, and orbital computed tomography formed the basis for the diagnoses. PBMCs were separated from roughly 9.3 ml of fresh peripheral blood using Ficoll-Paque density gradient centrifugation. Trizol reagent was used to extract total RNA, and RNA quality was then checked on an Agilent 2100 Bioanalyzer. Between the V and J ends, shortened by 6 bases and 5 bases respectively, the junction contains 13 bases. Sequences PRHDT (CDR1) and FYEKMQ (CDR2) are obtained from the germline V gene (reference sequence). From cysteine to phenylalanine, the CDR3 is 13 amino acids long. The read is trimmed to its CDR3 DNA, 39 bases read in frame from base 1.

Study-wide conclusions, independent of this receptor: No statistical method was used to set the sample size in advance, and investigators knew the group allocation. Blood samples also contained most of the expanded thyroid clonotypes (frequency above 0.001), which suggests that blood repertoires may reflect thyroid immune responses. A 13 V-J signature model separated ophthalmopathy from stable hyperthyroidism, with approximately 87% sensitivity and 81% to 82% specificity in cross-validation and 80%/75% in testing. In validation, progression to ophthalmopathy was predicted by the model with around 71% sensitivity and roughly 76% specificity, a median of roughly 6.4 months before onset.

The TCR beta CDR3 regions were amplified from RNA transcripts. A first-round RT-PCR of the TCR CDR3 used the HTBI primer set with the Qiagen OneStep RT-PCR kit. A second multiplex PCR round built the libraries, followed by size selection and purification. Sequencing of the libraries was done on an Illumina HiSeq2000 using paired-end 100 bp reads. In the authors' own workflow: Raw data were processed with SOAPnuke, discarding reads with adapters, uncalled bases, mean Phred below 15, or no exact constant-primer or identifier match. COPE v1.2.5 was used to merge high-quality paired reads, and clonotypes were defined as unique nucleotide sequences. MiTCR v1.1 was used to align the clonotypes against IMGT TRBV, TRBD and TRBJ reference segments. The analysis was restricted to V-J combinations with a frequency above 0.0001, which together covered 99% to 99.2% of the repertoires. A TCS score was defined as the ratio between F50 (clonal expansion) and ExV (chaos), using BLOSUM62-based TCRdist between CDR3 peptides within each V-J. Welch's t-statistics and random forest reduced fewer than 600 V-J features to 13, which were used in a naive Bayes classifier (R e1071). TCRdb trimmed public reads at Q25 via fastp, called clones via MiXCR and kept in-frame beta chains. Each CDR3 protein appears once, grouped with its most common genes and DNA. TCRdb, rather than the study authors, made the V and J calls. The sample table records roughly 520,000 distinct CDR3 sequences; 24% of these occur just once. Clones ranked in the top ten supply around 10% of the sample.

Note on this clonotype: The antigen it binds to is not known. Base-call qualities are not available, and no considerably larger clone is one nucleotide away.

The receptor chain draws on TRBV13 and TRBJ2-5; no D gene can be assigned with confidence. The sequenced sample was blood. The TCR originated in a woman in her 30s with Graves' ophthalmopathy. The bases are TGTGCCAGCAGGATCGGTGGCTGGGAGACCCAGTACTTC. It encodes CASRIGGWETQYF.